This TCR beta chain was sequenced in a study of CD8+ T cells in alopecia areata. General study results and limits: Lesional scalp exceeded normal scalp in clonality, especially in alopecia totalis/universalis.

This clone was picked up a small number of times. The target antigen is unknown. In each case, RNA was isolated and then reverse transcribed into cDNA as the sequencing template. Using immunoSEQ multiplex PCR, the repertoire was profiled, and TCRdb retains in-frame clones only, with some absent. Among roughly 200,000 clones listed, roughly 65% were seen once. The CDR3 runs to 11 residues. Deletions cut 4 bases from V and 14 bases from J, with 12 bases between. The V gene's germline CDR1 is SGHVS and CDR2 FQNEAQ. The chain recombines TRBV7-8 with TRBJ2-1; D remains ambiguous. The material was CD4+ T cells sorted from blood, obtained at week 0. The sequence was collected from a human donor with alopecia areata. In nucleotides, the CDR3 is TGTGCCAGCAGCTCCGGACGGGTGGAGTTCTTC. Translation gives CASSSGRVEFF.